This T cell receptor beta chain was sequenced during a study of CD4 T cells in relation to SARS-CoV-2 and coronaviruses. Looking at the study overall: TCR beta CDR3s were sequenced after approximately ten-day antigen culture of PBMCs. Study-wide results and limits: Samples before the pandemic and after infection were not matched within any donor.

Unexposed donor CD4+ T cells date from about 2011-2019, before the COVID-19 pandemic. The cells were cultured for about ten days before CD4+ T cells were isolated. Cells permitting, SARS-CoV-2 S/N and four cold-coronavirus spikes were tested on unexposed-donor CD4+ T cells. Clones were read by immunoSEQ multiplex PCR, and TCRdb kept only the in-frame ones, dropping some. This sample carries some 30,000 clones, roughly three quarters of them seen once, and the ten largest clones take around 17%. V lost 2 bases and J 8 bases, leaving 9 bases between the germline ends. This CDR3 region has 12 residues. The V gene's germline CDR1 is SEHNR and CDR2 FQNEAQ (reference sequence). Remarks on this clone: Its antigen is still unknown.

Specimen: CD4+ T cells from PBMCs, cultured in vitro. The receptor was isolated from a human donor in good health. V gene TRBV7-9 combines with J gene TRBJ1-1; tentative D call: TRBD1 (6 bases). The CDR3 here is CASSLTDSEAFF. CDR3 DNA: TGTGCCAGCAGCTTAACGGACAGCGAAGCTTTCTTT.